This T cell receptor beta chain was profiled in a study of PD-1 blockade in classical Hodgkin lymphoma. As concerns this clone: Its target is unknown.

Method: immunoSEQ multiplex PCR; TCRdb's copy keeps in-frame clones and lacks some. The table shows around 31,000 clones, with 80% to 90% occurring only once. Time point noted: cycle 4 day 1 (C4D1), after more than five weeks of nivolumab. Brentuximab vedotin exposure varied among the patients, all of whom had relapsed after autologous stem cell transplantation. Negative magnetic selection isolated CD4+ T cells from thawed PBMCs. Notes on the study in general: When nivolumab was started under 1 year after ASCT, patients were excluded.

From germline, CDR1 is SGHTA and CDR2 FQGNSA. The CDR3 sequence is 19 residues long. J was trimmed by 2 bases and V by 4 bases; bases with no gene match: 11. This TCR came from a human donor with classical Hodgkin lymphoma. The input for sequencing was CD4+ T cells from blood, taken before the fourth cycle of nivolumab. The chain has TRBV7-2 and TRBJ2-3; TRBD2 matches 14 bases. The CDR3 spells CASSYGLAGGHFLTDTQYF. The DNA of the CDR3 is TGTGCCAGCAGCTACGGACTAGCGGGGGGACATTTCCTCACAGATACGCAGTATTTT.